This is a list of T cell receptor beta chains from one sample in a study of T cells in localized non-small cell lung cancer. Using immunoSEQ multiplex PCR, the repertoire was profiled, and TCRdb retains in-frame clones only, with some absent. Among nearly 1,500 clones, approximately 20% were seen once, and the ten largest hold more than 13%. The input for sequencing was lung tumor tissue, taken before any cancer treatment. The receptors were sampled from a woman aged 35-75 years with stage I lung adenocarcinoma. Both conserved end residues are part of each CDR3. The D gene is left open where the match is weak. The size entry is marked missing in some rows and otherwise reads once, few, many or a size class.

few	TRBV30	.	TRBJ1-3	TGTGCCTGGAGCGATTGGGGTGGCTCTGGAAACACCATATATTTT	CAWSDWGGSGNTIYF
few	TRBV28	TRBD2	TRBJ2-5	TGTGCCAGCACCTTGGGACTAGCGGGGGAAGAGACCCAGTACTTC	CASTLGLAGEETQYF
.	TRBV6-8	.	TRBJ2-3	TGTGCCAGCAGTTACCCGGGACCATCAGATACGCAGTATTTT	CASSYPGPSDTQYF
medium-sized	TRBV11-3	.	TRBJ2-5	TGTGCCAGCAGCCCTTTGGAGGTAATGGAGACCCAGTACTTC	CASSPLEVMETQYF
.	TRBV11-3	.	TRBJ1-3	TGTGCCAGCAGCTTCGGGGGGGTCGGAAACACCATATATTTT	CASSFGGVGNTIYF
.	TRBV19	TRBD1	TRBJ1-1	TGTGCCAGTAGTATCGGACAGGGCACTGAAGCTTTCTTT	CASSIGQGTEAFF
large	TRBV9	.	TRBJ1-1	TGTGCCAGCAGCGTAGACCCGGCTATGGCTGAAGCTTTCTTT	CASSVDPAMAEAFF
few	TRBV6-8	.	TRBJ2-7	TGTGCCAGCAGGGGCCCCCTATACGAGCAGTACTTC	CASRGPLYEQYF
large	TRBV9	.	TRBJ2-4	TGTGCCAGCAGCGGACCGGGACACAAAAACATTCAGTACTTC	CASSGPGHKNIQYF
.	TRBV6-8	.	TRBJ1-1	TGTGCCAGCGGACAGACAGAGAACACTGAAGCTTTCTTT	CASGQTENTEAFF
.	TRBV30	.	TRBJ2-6	TGTGCCTGGAGTGGGAGGTACTCTGGGGCCAACGTCCTGACTTTC	CAWSGRYSGANVLTF
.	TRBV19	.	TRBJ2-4	TGTGCCAGTACCCAACCGCAGAGAGGCCAAAACATTCAGTACTTC	CASTQPQRGQNIQYF
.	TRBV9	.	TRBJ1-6	TGTGCCAGCAGTGAATCCCCCCCTCCGTCATCCCTCCACTTT	CASSESPPPSSLHF
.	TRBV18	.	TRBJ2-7	TGTGCCAGCTCACCACCAGCCGGGGACTTCTACGAGCAGTACTTC	CASSPPAGDFYEQYF
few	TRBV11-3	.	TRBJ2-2	TGTGCCAGCAGCTTGGGACCTCCTGGGGGCACCGGGGAGCTGTTTTTT	CASSLGPPGGTGELFF
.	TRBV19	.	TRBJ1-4	TGTGCCAGTAGTCGTCAGACAAATGAAAAACTGTTTTTT	CASSRQTNEKLFF
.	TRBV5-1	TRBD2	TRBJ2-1	TGCGCCAGCACCACAATAAAGCGGGGGACCTCTTTTAAGAATGAGCAGTTCTTC	CASTTIKRGTSFKNEQFF
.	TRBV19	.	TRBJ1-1	TGTGCCAGTAGGGGCGGGGGTTGGGACACTGAAGCTTTCTTT	CASRGGGWDTEAFF
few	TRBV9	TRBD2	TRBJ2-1	TGTGCCAGCAGCGCCCGGGGGGGCCAGGGAAATGAGCAGTTCTTC	CASSARGGQGNEQFF
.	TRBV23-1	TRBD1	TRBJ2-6	TGCGCCAGCAGTCAAGACAGGGCACCTGGGGCCAACGTCCTGACTTTC	CASSQDRAPGANVLTF
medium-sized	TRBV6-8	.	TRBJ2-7	TGTGCCAGCAGACAGGGACAACGGGAGCAGTACTTC	CASRQGQREQYF
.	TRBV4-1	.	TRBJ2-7	TGCGCCAGCAGCCAAGGACCGGGTTACGAGCAGTACTTC	CASSQGPGYEQYF
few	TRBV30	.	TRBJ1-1	TGTGCCTGGAGTGTAACCGGGCCGTCCAAGCAAGCTTTCTTT	CAWSVTGPSKQAFF
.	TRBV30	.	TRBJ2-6	TGTGCCTGGAGCCTCCTCCTCTCTGGGGCCAACGTCCTGACTTTC	CAWSLLLSGANVLTF
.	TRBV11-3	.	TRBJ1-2	TGTGCCAGCAGCCGTTCAGGTCGGAACTATGGCTACACCTTC	CASSRSGRNYGYTF
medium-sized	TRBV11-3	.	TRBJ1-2	TGTGCCAGCAGCCCGACTACAGGGAACTATGGCTACACCTTC	CASSPTTGNYGYTF
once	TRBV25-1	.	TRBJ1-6	TGTGCCAGCATGGGCAGGGAGGGGTGGTATTCACCCCTCCACTTT	CASMGREGWYSPLHF
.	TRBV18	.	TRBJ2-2	TGTGCCAGCTCACCAATGGCGTCGAAGACGTACACCGGGGAGCTGTTTTTT	CASSPMASKTYTGELFF
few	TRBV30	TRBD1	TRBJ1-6	TGTGCCTGGAATTACGGGACAGGGGGCATTTCACCCCTCCACTTT	CAWNYGTGGISPLHF
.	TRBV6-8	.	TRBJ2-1	TGTGCCAGCAGAGAAGGCGCCTACAATGAGCAGTTCTTC	CASREGAYNEQFF
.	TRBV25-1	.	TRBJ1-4	TGTGCCAGCAGTGGTGATACTCCTAATGAAAAACTGTTTTTT	CASSGDTPNEKLFF
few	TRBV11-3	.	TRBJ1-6	TGTGCCAGCAGCTCGGACAGCCTCTATTCACCCCTCCACTTT	CASSSDSLYSPLHF
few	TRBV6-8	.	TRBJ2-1	TGTGCCAGCAGCCGAGGTGGGGTGGCCAACAATGAGCAGTTCTTC	CASSRGGVANNEQFF
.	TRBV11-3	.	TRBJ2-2	TGTGCCAGCAGCTTGGATCCGAACACCGGGGAGCTGTTTTTT	CASSLDPNTGELFF
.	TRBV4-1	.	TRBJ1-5	TGCGCCAGCAGCCAAGATTCCGCGGGGGGCCATCAGCCCCAGCATTTT	CASSQDSAGGHQPQHF
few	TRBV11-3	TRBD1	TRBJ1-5	TGTGCCAGCAGCCCGACAGGGGGTGGCAATCAGCCCCAGCATTTT	CASSPTGGGNQPQHF
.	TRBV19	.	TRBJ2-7	TGTGCCACCGACTCAGGGTTGGGTCTTAAGTACTTC	CATDSGLGLKYF
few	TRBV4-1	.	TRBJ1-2	TGCGCCAGCAGCCCCTGGACAGAAGCTAGCTATGGCTACACCTTC	CASSPWTEASYGYTF
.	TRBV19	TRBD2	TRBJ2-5	TGTGCCAGTAGGAATAGCGGGGGGAAAGAGACCCAGTACTTC	CASRNSGGKETQYF
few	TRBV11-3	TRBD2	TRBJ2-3	TGTGCCAGCAGCCAGCCGACTAGCGGTGCAGATACGCAGTATTTT	CASSQPTSGADTQYF
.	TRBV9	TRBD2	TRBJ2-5	TGTGCCAGCAGCCCCTTAAGAGCGGGGGGGCCGGAAGAGACCCAGTACTTC	CASSPLRAGGPEETQYF
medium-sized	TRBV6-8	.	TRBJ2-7	TGTGCCAGCAGGGGCGGAGCTTCCATTGGGTACGAGCAGTACTTC	CASRGGASIGYEQYF
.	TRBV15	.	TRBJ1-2	TGTGCCACCAGCAGAGATCGGGGGATATGGTATGGCTACACCTTC	CATSRDRGIWYGYTF
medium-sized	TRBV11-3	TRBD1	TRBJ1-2	TGTGCCAGCAGCTTGTCGACAGGGGTCTATGGCTACACCTTC	CASSLSTGVYGYTF
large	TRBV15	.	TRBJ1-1	TGTGCCACCAGCAGCCAGGGAGGGCGAAACACTGAAGCTTTCTTT	CATSSQGGRNTEAFF
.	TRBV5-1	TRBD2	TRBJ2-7	TGCGCCAGCAGCTTGGAACTAGCGGGGACGGGCGAGCAGTACTTC	CASSLELAGTGEQYF
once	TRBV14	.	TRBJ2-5	TGTGCCAGCAGCCAAGCGCTCGGACAAGAGACCCAGTACTTC	CASSQALGQETQYF
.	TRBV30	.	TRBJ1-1	TGTGCCTGGAGTTCGGCCTGGAACACTGAAGCTTTCTTT	CAWSSAWNTEAFF
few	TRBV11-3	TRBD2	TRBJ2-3	TGTGCCAGCGGCTCGGCGGGGGATATTACAGATACGCAGTATTTT	CASGSAGDITDTQYF
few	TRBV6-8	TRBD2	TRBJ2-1	TGTGCCAGCAATAGCGGGGGGCCATACAATGAGCAGTTCTTC	CASNSGGPYNEQFF